This TCR beta chain was recorded in a study of T cells in Graves' hyperthyroidism and ophthalmopathy. Amplified regions were TCR beta CDR3 sequences from RNA transcripts. TCR CDR3 regions were first amplified by RT-PCR with HTBI primers. Each CDR3 protein is one row after TCRdb ran MiXCR on the multiplex PCR reads. In the table there are about 560,000 distinct CDR3 sequences, roughly 14% of which are singletons. This clonotype was recorded many times. Losses at the gene ends were 5 bases for V and 3 bases for J; bases not matched to a gene: 15. CDR1 is DFQATT, CDR2 SNEGSKA, per germline (reference sequence). The CDR3 extends over 16 amino acids. The study enrolled patients aged 18 to 65 with newly diagnosed hyperthyroidism of under 2 months' duration. Used for diagnoses were clinical symptoms, serum thyroxine and TRAb, thyroid ultrasound and orbital computed tomography.

The sequence came from a woman in her 30s with Graves' hyperthyroidism. The sequencing input was blood. The V call is TRBV20-1, the J call TRBJ2-7; 8 positions agree with TRBD1. The CDR3, as DNA: TGCAGTGCTGGCCATTTCCGGGACAGGTCAGACTACGAGCAGTACTTC. This translates into CSAGHFRDRSDYEQYF.